This T cell receptor (beta chain) was sequenced for a study of shared clonotypes between healthy human individuals. Turning to the study itself: The study used three CD4 naive, three CD4 memory, two CD8 naive and one CD8 memory plate per donor.

Genomic DNA of every subset was divided equally among multiple immunoSEQ plates. Only in-frame clones appear in the TCRdb table, and some are missing; sequencing was by immunoSEQ multiplex PCR. The repertoire holds about 2 million clones, with 85% to 95% as singletons. CDR1 and CDR2 (germline): ENHRY, SYGVKD. V dropped 5 bases and J dropped 4 bases, with 14 bases sitting between them. This CDR3 is built from 14 residues. The rearrangement uses TRBV10-3 and TRBJ1-1; no reliable D call. This TCR derives from a man between 18 and 35 years old in good health. Sequencing input: naive CD4+ T cells sorted from blood. Subset reported: CD45RA+ positively selected. CDR3 DNA sequence: TGTGCCATCAGTCCTCTCGGGAGGGCCACTGAAGCTTTCTTT. It yields the protein CAISPLGRATEAFF.